A selection of T cell receptor beta chains follows, all from one sample in a study of T cell clonotyping in hematopoietic cell transplantation. Produced via immunoSEQ multiplex PCR; TCRdb's table is partial and in-frame only. Of 15,000 to 20,000 clones in the sample, around 77% were seen once. The sequencing used peripheral blood mononuclear cells, collected before stem cell transplant. The origin of the receptors is a man aged 60 to 69 with acute myeloid leukemia. Some clones in this sample may be carry-over from other donors' samples. Both conserved end residues are part of each CDR3. A D gene is named only where the DNA matches it firmly. Rows give clone size only sometimes, using once, few, many, or a class for an expanded clone.

14 | . | TRBJ2-5 | TRBV9 | . | TGTGCCAGCAGCGTCCAAGTCGGTATGGAGACCCAGTACTTC | CASSVQVGMETQYF
14 | TRBD1 | TRBJ2-7 | TRBV6-5 | . | TGTGCCAGCAGTTTGGACAGGGTTAACTACGAGCAGTACTTC | CASSLDRVNYEQYF
14 | . | TRBJ1-5 | TRBV30 | . | TGTGCCTGGAGGGGCTGGCCGGAGGATCAGCCCCAGCATTTT | CAWRGWPEDQPQHF
15 | TRBD1 | TRBJ1-1 | TRBV5-1 | . | TGCGCCAGCAGCTCGGCCACAGGGGGGCCCACTGAAGCTTTCTTT | CASSSATGGPTEAFF
15 | . | TRBJ2-7 | TRBV27 | few | TGTGCCAGCAGTTTAAGCACTGGCAGATCCTACGAGCAGTACTTC | CASSLSTGRSYEQYF
11 | . | TRBJ2-1 | TRBV7-2 | . | TGTGCCAGCAGCTTAGAAACTGAGCAGTTCTTC | CASSLETEQFF
11 | . | TRBJ2-7 | TRBV14 | . | TGTGCCAGCAGCCTCGCGGGGGAGCAGTACTTC | CASSLAGEQYF
11 | . | TRBJ1-2 | TRBV11-3 | . | TGTGCCAGCAGCCTGTCGGGGGGCTACACCTTC | CASSLSGGYTF
16 | . | TRBJ2-7 | TRBV7-6 | . | TGTGCCAGCAGCTTAGGAGGGGATATGGGGTCCTACGAGCAGTACTTC | CASSLGGDMGSYEQYF
12 | . | TRBJ2-7 | TRBV30 | . | TGTGCCTGGGGACGCGGGGTATACGAGCAGTACTTC | CAWGRGVYEQYF
17 | TRBD1 | TRBJ2-7 | TRBV6-1 | . | TGTGCCAGCAGTGGCCCGATGACAGGGTTCGCCTCCTACGAGCAGTACTTC | CASSGPMTGFASYEQYF
14 | . | TRBJ1-1 | TRBV4-1 | . | TGCGCCAGCAGCCAAGAACCTGCAGGGCGGGGGGCTTTCTTT | CASSQEPAGRGAFF
14 | TRBD1 | TRBJ1-2 | TRBV7-8 | . | TGTGCCAGCAGCCTGGGACAGACTAACTATGGCTACACCTTC | CASSLGQTNYGYTF
14 | . | TRBJ1-3 | TRBV19 | few | TGTGCCAGTAGTATAGCGCAAGCTGGAAACACCATATATTTT | CASSIAQAGNTIYF
11 | . | TRBJ2-3 | TRBV11-2 | . | TGTGCCAGCAGCTTACGAGATACGCAGTATTTT | CASSLRDTQYF
12 | . | TRBJ1-1 | TRBV6-1 | few | TGTGCCAGCAACAGAGGGGACACTGAAGCTTTCTTT | CASNRGDTEAFF
15 | TRBD1 | TRBJ1-2 | TRBV6-4 | . | TGTGCCAGCAGTCTATGGGGGACAGAGGGGTATGGCTACACCTTC | CASSLWGTEGYGYTF
15 | . | TRBJ2-2 | TRBV9 | few | TGTGCCAGCAGCCCCTCCGGGGGGCACACCGGGGAGCTGTTTTTT | CASSPSGGHTGELFF
14 | . | TRBJ1-6 | TRBV11-1 | few | TGTGCCAGCAGCTTGGGTAATGAAAATTCACCCCTCCACTTT | CASSLGNENSPLHF
10 | . | TRBJ2-7 | TRBV29-1 | . | TGCAGCGTCCTGGTATACGAGCAGTACTTC | CSVLVYEQYF
14 | . | TRBJ1-1 | TRBV6-1 | once | TGTGCCAGCAGTGAATGGGCATCGAACACTGAAGCTTTCTTT | CASSEWASNTEAFF
13 | TRBD1 | TRBJ2-1 | TRBV9 | . | TGTGCCAGCAGCGCCGGGCAGGGGGCTGAGCAGTTCTTC | CASSAGQGAEQFF
15 | TRBD1 | TRBJ1-3 | TRBV7-2 | . | TGTGCCAGCAGCCTACAGGGGGCAGGTGGAAACACCATATATTTT | CASSLQGAGGNTIYF
15 | TRBD1 | TRBJ1-4 | TRBV6-1 | . | TGTGCCAGCAGTGTCCAGACAGGGCCCAATGAAAAACTGTTTTTT | CASSVQTGPNEKLFF
11 | . | TRBJ2-5 | TRBV6-6 | . | TGTGCCAGCAGTTCGGCCTTTATCCAGTACTTC | CASSSAFIQYF
14 | TRBD1 | TRBJ1-2 | TRBV19 | . | TGTGCCAGTAGTATCCTGACGGGACAGGGATTTTACACCTTC | CASSILTGQGFYTF
14 | . | TRBJ2-3 | TRBV25-1 | . | TGTGCCAGCAGTATGGGTGGTGAAGGAGATACGCAGTATTTT | CASSMGGEGDTQYF
14 | TRBD1 | TRBJ2-3 | TRBV2 | . | TGTGCCAGCGGGGACAGGGGGCGGGCAGATACGCAGTATTTT | CASGDRGRADTQYF
14 | TRBD1 | TRBJ1-2 | TRBV9 | few | TGTGCCAGCAGCGTTACAGGGGTCAACTATGGCTACACCTTC | CASSVTGVNYGYTF
13 | . | TRBJ2-7 | TRBV25-1 | . | TGTGCCAGCAGTTTTTGGGGATCCTACGAGCAGTACTTC | CASSFWGSYEQYF
15 | . | TRBJ2-1 | TRBV19 | . | TGTGCCAGTACGACGTCAGGGACTCCCTACAATGAGCAGTTCTTC | CASTTSGTPYNEQFF
14 | . | TRBJ2-2 | TRBV2 | few | TGTGCCAGCAGTGAGCTAGGGGCGGGCGGGGAGCTGTTTTTT | CASSELGAGGELFF
14 | . | TRBJ1-4 | TRBV25-1 | . | TGTGCCAGCAGTGAAAAAAAGGAAGCTGAAAAACTGTTTTTT | CASSEKKEAEKLFF
14 | . | TRBJ1-4 | TRBV30 | once | TGTGCCTGGAGCCGTGGGGGAACGGGGGAAAAACTGTTTTTT | CAWSRGGTGEKLFF
17 | . | TRBJ2-7 | TRBV4-3 | . | TGCGCCAGCAGCCAAGAAAGCGCGTTGTTGGGCTCCTACGAGCAGTACTTC | CASSQESALLGSYEQYF
14 | . | TRBJ1-2 | TRBV9 | . | TGTGCCAGCAGCGTAGGTCTGGGTCGTTCGGGCTACACCTTC | CASSVGLGRSGYTF
14 | . | TRBJ2-1 | TRBV11-2 | . | TGTGCCAGCAGCCTACTAGAGAGTGCACATGAGCAGTTCTTC | CASSLLESAHEQFF
15 | TRBD1 | TRBJ1-5 | TRBV2 | . | TGTGCCAGCAGTGAGACAGGGGTCAATAATCAGCCCCAGCATTTT | CASSETGVNNQPQHF
14 | . | TRBJ1-1 | TRBV19 | few | TGTGCCAGCGGATGGGACAACCAGAACACTGAAGCTTTCTTT | CASGWDNQNTEAFF
14 | TRBD1 | TRBJ1-1 | TRBV10-3 | . | TGTGCCATCAGTGAGTCCCAGGGGGAGACTGAAGCTTTCTTT | CAISESQGETEAFF
13 | TRBD1 | TRBJ1-5 | TRBV2 | . | TGTGCCAGCACTCGGACAGGGGCTCAGCCCCAGCATTTT | CASTRTGAQPQHF
13 | TRBD1 | TRBJ1-1 | TRBV29-1 | medium-sized | TGCAGCGTCCTGGGACAGCAGGGCACTGAAGCTTTCTTT | CSVLGQQGTEAFF
14 | . | TRBJ1-1 | TRBV5-1 | once | TGCGCCAGCAGCTTCTCAGGGGAGAACACTGAAGCTTTCTTT | CASSFSGENTEAFF
14 | TRBD1 | TRBJ2-7 | TRBV5-4 | few | TGTGCCAGCAGCTACGGACAGGGGGTTGGCGAGCAGTACTTC | CASSYGQGVGEQYF
15 | TRBD2 | TRBJ2-3 | TRBV29-1 | . | TGCAGCGTCAGCGGGGGCCAGAGGAGGACAGATACGCAGTATTTT | CSVSGGQRRTDTQYF
14 | . | TRBJ2-2 | TRBV11-3 | . | TGTGCCAGCAGCTTCGCCATTTCTTCCGGGGAGCTGTTTTTT | CASSFAISSGELFF
16 | TRBD2 | TRBJ2-3 | TRBV11-2 | . | TGTGCCAGCAGCTCAGGGGGAGCGGGGGGTTGGGATACGCAGTATTTT | CASSSGGAGGWDTQYF
17 | . | TRBJ2-1 | TRBV10-3 | medium-sized | TGTGCCATCAGTGAGTTTCCAGGGGGGCAGACTAGCGATGAGCAGTTCTTC | CAISEFPGGQTSDEQFF
13 | . | TRBJ2-7 | TRBV7-2 | . | TGTGCCAGCAGCTTAGTCCCCTCCTACGAGCAGTACTTC | CASSLVPSYEQYF
14 | . | TRBJ2-2 | TRBV6-5 | . | TGTGCCAGCAGTTACGGAGCAGGGTACGGGGAGCTGTTTTTT | CASSYGAGYGELFF
13 | . | TRBJ1-5 | TRBV27 | once | TGTGCCAGCAGTGCGTCGGAATATCAGCCCCAGCATTTT | CASSASEYQPQHF
13 | TRBD1 | TRBJ2-7 | TRBV27 | . | TGTGCCAGCAGTCGGACAGGGTGGGACGAGCAGTACTTC | CASSRTGWDEQYF
15 | TRBD1 | TRBJ1-6 | TRBV7-9 | few | TGTGCCAGCAGCTTGGACAGGTTCTTGAGGTCACCCCTCCACTTT | CASSLDRFLRSPLHF
12 | . | TRBJ1-1 | TRBV30 | . | TGTGCCTGGAACCCCCAGAACACTGAAGCTTTCTTT | CAWNPQNTEAFF